This paragraph covers one T cell receptor (beta chain) sequence. The record originates from a study of blood T cell repertoires in COVID-19. Study at large: Spain, Italy and the United States supplied samples that represented acute and convalescent COVID-19.

Clones were sequenced by immunoSEQ multiplex PCR, and TCRdb holds only the in-frame ones, with some missing. The data show about 310,000 clones, 90% seen once. J gave up 0 bases and V 5 bases, and 2 bases lay outside the gene matches. The CDR3 totals 15 residues. The germline V gene encodes CDR1 SGHAT and CDR2 FQNNGV. Participant age was 18 to 89 years, and participants resided in fewer than 30 US areas. The sample was PBMCs or T cells enriched from blood (not recorded which). The receptor was derived from a woman aged 18-29 years with acute COVID-19. The rearrangement uses TRBV11-2 and TRBJ2-1; 9 bases are shared with TRBD2. The CDR3 spells CASSQAGGSYNEQFF. In DNA, the CDR3 is TGTGCCAGCAGCCAAGCGGGAGGCTCCTACAATGAGCAGTTCTTC. Together with reference TRBV11-2 and TRBJ2-1, the CDR3 gives the full variable domain: EAGVAQSPRYKIIEKRQSVAFWCNPISGHATLYWYQQILGQGPKLLIQFQNNGVVDDSQLPKDRFSAERLKGVDSTLKIQPAKLEDSAVYLCASSQAGGSYNEQFFGPGTRLTVL.